The 21 T cell receptor beta chains given below trace back to one sample, sequenced in a study of blood T cell repertoires in COVID-19. Generated by immunoSEQ multiplex PCR, the TCRdb table keeps only in-frame clones and is missing some. The data show around 300,000 clones, with just over 85% seen just once and about 3% held by the top ten. The specimen sequenced was peripheral blood. All receptors derive from a woman aged 30 to 39 with active or convalescent COVID-19.

CDR3 in amino acids: CASSSPRGLAGGIYEQYF. The CDR3 bases are TGTGCCAGCAGCTCCCCTAGGGGACTAGCGGGGGGAATATACGAGCAGTACTTC. The rearrangement joins TRBV6-8 to TRBJ2-7; 15 bases agree with TRBD2. Germline trimming cut 6 bases from V and 4 bases from J; bases unmatched to any gene: 13. The CDR3 length is 18 residues. The germline gives CDR1 MNHGY, CDR2 SAAAGT.

The chain is built from TRBV5-4 and TRBJ1-1; TRBD1 aligns across 12 bases. CDR3 length: 14 residues. V shed 4 bases, J shed 11 bases, and the junction held 9 bases outside the gene matches. Germline V lookup: CDR1 SGHNT, CDR2 YYREEE (reference sequence). CDR3 region: CASSGTGGTAGAFF. DNA for the CDR3: TGTGCCAGCAGCGGGACAGGGGGCACCGCCGGGGCTTTCTTT.

The V call is TRBV10-3, the J call TRBJ1-6; D call uncertain. Trimming took off 0 bases at V and 6 bases at J, with 6 bases between the two ends. Germline CDR1 and CDR2: ENHRY and SYGVKD. This CDR3 is built from 14 residues. CDR3 in amino acids: CAISESRFNSPLHF. CDR3 bases: TGTGCCATCAGTGAGTCCCGTTTTAATTCACCCCTCCACTTT.

The chain employs TRBV12-3 or TRBV12-4 and TRBJ2-7; D not resolved. V was shortened by 7 bases and J by 3 bases, with 13 bases between the two germline ends. The CDR3 is 13 amino acids. CDR3: CASKNNNGYEQYF. The CDR3 DNA follows: TGTGCCAGCAAAAATAATAACGGCTACGAGCAGTACTTC.

The chain recombines TRBV7-3 with TRBJ2-3, with TRBD1 matching over 7 bases. CDR3 length: 14 residues. The junction had 7 bases not matched to a gene; V was cut back by 8 bases and J by 2 bases. The germline gives CDR1 SGHTA, CDR2 FQGTGA. In nucleotides, the CDR3 is TGTGCCAGCGGCGGAACAGGGGCCACAGATACGCAGTATTTT. It codes for CASGGTGATDTQYF.

The V and J genes are TRBV18 and TRBJ1-6; D ambiguous. The CDR3 runs 13 residues. The germline CDR1 and CDR2 sequences are KGHSH and LQKENI. The V and J ends lost 5 bases and 9 bases respectively, with 11 bases between them. The CDR3: CASSIDLSSPLHF. CDR3 DNA sequence: TGTGCCAGCTCAATAGATCTGAGTTCACCCCTCCACTTT.

With regard to this clone: The junction differs from germline at one of its ends, possibly a read error. The chain recombines TRBV7-9 with TRBJ2-5; possible D gene TRBD1, 6 bases. From germline, CDR1 is SEHNR and CDR2 FQNEAQ (reference sequence). The CDR3 spans 15 residues. The CDR3: CASNLGGQLQETQYF. For the CDR3, the DNA is TGTGCCAGCAACTTAGGCGGACAGCTACAAGAGACCCAGTACTTC.

The rearrangement joins TRBV7-9 to TRBJ2-3, with TRBD2 as a possible D gene (5 bases). The CDR3 totals 16 residues. Germline CDR1 reads SEHNR; CDR2 reads FQNEAQ (reference sequence). V shed 1 base and J shed 0 bases, with 11 bases lying between them. DNA of the CDR3: TGTGCCAGCAGCTTAGGCCTAGCCGCTAGCACAGATACGCAGTATTTT. It encodes CASSLGLAASTDTQYF. The full variable domain, completed using reference TRBV7-9 and TRBJ2-3, is DTGVSQNPRHKITKRGQNVTFRCDPISEHNRLYWYRQTLGQGPEFLTYFQNEAQLEKSRLLSDRFSAERPKGSFSTLEIQRTEQGDSAMYLCASSLGLAASTDTQYFGPGTRLTVL.

For this clone: Other DNA sequences of this sample code for an identical CDR3. The rearrangement joins TRBV12-3 or TRBV12-4 to TRBJ1-2; 8 bases line up with TRBD1. CDR3 length equals 13 residues. Losses at the gene ends were 3 bases for V and 6 bases for J; bases not matched to a gene: 3. DNA for the CDR3: TGTGCCAGCAGTTTCCGACAGGGGAATGGCTACACCTTC. Translated: CASSFRQGNGYTF.

This clone was counted a few times. The chain couples TRBV6-5 to TRBJ2-5; tentative D call: TRBD2 (5 bases). This CDR3 region has 15 residues. The V end lost 6 bases, the J end lost 5 bases, and 19 bases lay between the germline ends. Germline CDR1 MNHEY, CDR2 SVGAGI. This CDR3 is CASSTRALPRETQYF. The CDR3 DNA follows: TGTGCCAGCAGCACGAGGGCACTCCCGAGGGAGACCCAGTACTTC.

The count of this clone is one. The chain employs TRBV29-1 and TRBJ2-7, with a possible D match to TRBD1 (6 bases). The CDR3 has 13 amino acids. Per germline, CDR1 SQVTM and CDR2 ANQGSEA. The V end was cut by 5 bases, the J end by 1 base, with 12 bases between. Here the CDR3 DNA reads TGCAGCGTTAGACAGGATCAATCCTACGAGCAGTACTTC. It codes for CSVRQDQSYEQYF.

The rearrangement joins TRBV9 to TRBJ2-1; 8 nucleotides agree with TRBD2. The CDR3 loop spans 12 amino acids. V gave up 3 bases and J gave up 15 bases; unmatched junction bases: 8. Germline V gene data show CDR1 as SGDLS and CDR2 as YYNGEE. The CDR3 DNA sequence: TGTGCCAGCAGCGGCAGCGGGGGAGAAAGGTTCTTC. This gives the protein CASSGSGGERFF.

The chain has TRBV30 and TRBJ1-6; 8 positions match TRBD1. Trimming at V came to 4 bases and at J to 7 bases, leaving 3 bases not matched to a gene. CDR1 is GTSNPN and CDR2 is SVGIG in the germline V gene (reference sequence). The CDR3 totals 13 residues. The CDR3 here is CAWKGQGNSPLHF. CDR3 nucleotides: TGTGCCTGGAAAGGACAGGGAAATTCACCCCTCCACTTT. Combining the CDR3 with reference TRBV30 and TRBJ1-6 gives the whole variable domain SQTIHQWPATLVQPVGSPLSLECTVEGTSNPNLYWYRQAAGRGLQLLFYSVGIGQISSEVPQNLSASRPQDRQFILSSKKLLLSDSGFYLCAWKGQGNSPLHFGNGTRLTVT.

The chain links TRBV21-1 to TRBJ1-1; the DNA was not compared with TRBD1, the D call given in the table. TRBV21-1 is a known pseudogene. The CDR3 has 16 residues. This CDR3 reads CASSKALGQGATEAFF. As DNA, the CDR3 is TGTGCCAGCAGCAAAGCGCTTGGCCAGGGGGCAACTGAAGCTTTCTTT.

V usage is TRBV11-3 and J usage is TRBJ2-3; possible D gene TRBD2, 6 bases. CDR1 SGHNT and CDR2 YENEEA come from the germline V gene. The CDR3 has 14 amino acids. V was clipped by 1 base and J by 2 bases, with 7 bases between them. The CDR3 DNA follows: TGTGCCAGCAGCTTAGGCGGGACCACAGATACGCAGTATTTT. It yields the protein CASSLGGTTDTQYF.

This clone was counted a single time. The chain combines TRBV5-1 with TRBJ1-2, with D possibly matching TRBD1 (5 bases). V gave up 0 bases and J gave up 4 bases, with 16 bases separating them. Germline CDR1 SGHRS, CDR2 YFSETQ. The CDR3 covers 16 residues. CDR3 in amino acids: CASSLAGQGAFYGYTF. Here the CDR3 DNA reads TGCGCCAGCAGCTTGGCCGGGCAGGGCGCGTTCTATGGCTACACCTTC.

This chain links TRBV29-1 with TRBJ2-1, with 8 bases that match TRBD1. This CDR3 has 15 amino acids. The V gene's germline CDR1 is SQVTM and CDR2 ANQGSEA. After removal of 7 bases from V and 5 bases from J, the junction contained 13 bases not matched to a gene. CDR3 region: CSAGNSGGANNEQFF. The DNA for the CDR3 is TGCAGCGCCGGAAATTCAGGGGGCGCTAACAATGAGCAGTTCTTC.

The V call is TRBV11-3, the J call TRBJ2-7; D may be TRBD1 (6 bases). The CDR3 extends over 20 amino acids. Trimming left V 2 bases short and J 1 base short, with 27 bases between. Germline values: CDR1 SGHNT, CDR2 YENEEA. CDR3 sequence (DNA): TGTGCCAGCAGCTTAATTAGGTTGAGGGGACACGACGGACCTTCCTACGAGCAGTACTTC. This translates into CASSLIRLRGHDGPSYEQYF. Combining the CDR3 with reference TRBV11-3 and TRBJ2-7 gives the whole variable domain EAGVVQSPRYKIIEKKQPVAFWCNPISGHNTLYWYLQNLGQGPELLIRYENEEAVDDSQLPKDRFSAERLKGVDSTLKIQPAELGDSAVYLCASSLIRLRGHDGPSYEQYFGPGTRLTVT.

The rearrangement joins TRBV19 to TRBJ1-5, with D unresolved. V was cut by 3 bases and J by 9 bases, with 12 bases left in between. The CDR3 has 13 amino acids. CDR1 and CDR2 from the germline V gene are LNHDA and SQIVND (reference sequence). CDR3 residues: CASSIGRGAPQHF. As DNA, the CDR3 is TGTGCCAGTAGTATCGGTCGGGGAGCGCCCCAGCATTTT.

This clone was observed a handful of times. This rearrangement joins TRBV4-1 to TRBJ1-2; 7 nucleotides match TRBD1. There are 15 residues in the CDR3. Per germline, CDR1 MGHRA and CDR2 YSYEKL. V gave up 0 bases and J gave up 8 bases; unmatched junction bases: 9. The CDR3, as DNA: TGCGCCAGCAGCCAAGATGCCGACAGGGATGGGGGCTACACCTTC. Protein sequence: CASSQDADRDGGYTF.

The chain combines TRBV2 with TRBJ1-4, with D perhaps TRBD1 (5 bases). Germline assignment: CDR1 SNHLY and CDR2 FYNNEI. Trimming took 6 bases from V and 8 from J, leaving 16 bases between them. This CDR3 spans 14 amino acids. Here the CDR3 reads CASSREGTGEKLFF. The CDR3 region has the DNA TGTGCCAGCAGCCGGGAGGGGACTGGAGAAAAACTGTTTTTT.